These T cell receptor beta chains were read from a single sample in a study of beta chain features in type 1 diabetes. Produced via immunoSEQ multiplex PCR; TCRdb's table is partial and in-frame only. The data show some 150,000 clones, around 9.7% seen once. Input material: central memory CD4+ T cells from blood. These TCRs come from a woman in her twenties or thirties with type 1 diabetes. The CDR3 runs from the conserved cysteine through the conserved F or W. The D gene is left open where the match is weak. For some rows the clone size is stated as once, few or many, or as a class when expanded; others skip it.

TRBD2 TRBJ2-5 TRBV6-6 NA TGTGCCAGCAGTTTGGGAGGGCCCTCGGAGACCCAGTACTTC CASSLGGPSETQYF
TRBD2 TRBJ2-7 TRBV30 few TGTGCCTGGAGTGTAGGTCTAGCGGGAGACGAGCAGTACTTC CAWSVGLAGDEQYF
TRBD2 TRBJ2-1 TRBV5-1 NA TGCGCCAGCAGCTTGGAAGGGACTAGCGGGTACAATGAGCAGTTCTTC CASSLEGTSGYNEQFF
TRBD1 TRBJ2-5 TRBV4-1 few TGCGCCAGCAGCCAATACAGGGGGACAGAGACCCAGTACTTC CASSQYRGTETQYF
NA TRBJ1-4 TRBV15 few TGTGCCACCAGCACAGGCGGAGGTTATAATGAAAAACTGTTTTTT CATSTGGGYNEKLFF
NA TRBJ1-4 TRBV28 NA TGTGCCAGCAGTTTTTTAGGGGGTGAGGAAAAACTGTTTTTT CASSFLGGEEKLFF
NA TRBJ2-7 TRBV6-5 once TGTGCCAGCAGTTTCCGACAGTCCCACTACGAGCAGTACTTC CASSFRQSHYEQYF
NA TRBJ1-2 TRBV5-1 few TGCGCCAGCAGCTTCGACAGGAACTATGGCTACACCTTC CASSFDRNYGYTF
NA TRBJ2-1 TRBV15 few TGTGCCACCAGCAGAGATCTCCCTAATGAGCAGTTCTTC CATSRDLPNEQFF
NA TRBJ2-3 TRBV30 few TGTGCCTGGAGTGTACGGGGATATCGGGAGATCACAGATACGCAGTATTTT CAWSVRGYREITDTQYF
NA TRBJ1-1 TRBV7-3 few TGTGCCAGCAGCTTAAGACAGAACACTGAAGCTTTCTTT CASSLRQNTEAFF
NA TRBJ1-1 TRBV5-1 few TGCGCCAGCAGCTTAGAGGGAGAGATGAACACTGAAGCTTTCTTT CASSLEGEMNTEAFF
TRBD1 TRBJ2-6 TRBV7-9 NA TGTGCCAGCAGCGGAACAGGGGCTGGGGCCAACGTCCTGACTTTC CASSGTGAGANVLTF
TRBD2 TRBJ2-2 TRBV5-1 few TGCGCCAGCACTTTGACCCGCAATTCAGCGGGAGCTGGCACCGGGGAGCTGTTTTTT CASTLTRNSAGAGTGELFF
NA TRBJ1-2 TRBV4-1 few TGCGCCAGCAGCCAAGCCGACTATGGCTACACCTTC CASSQADYGYTF
TRBD2 TRBJ2-3 TRBV30 NA TGTGCCCTCGGACTAGCGGCAGATACGCAGTATTTT CALGLAADTQYF
TRBD2 TRBJ2-7 TRBV2 few TGTGCCAGCCGGACTAGCGGGAACTCGTGGCAGTACTTC CASRTSGNSWQYF
NA TRBJ2-7 TRBV7-2 few TGTGCCAGCAGCCCTCACCAGGGGTACGAGCAGTACTTC CASSPHQGYEQYF
NA TRBJ2-6 TRBV7-2 few TGTGCCAGCAGCTTAGCCCGCGCCTCTGGGGCCAACGTCCTGACTTTC CASSLARASGANVLTF
TRBD2 TRBJ2-5 TRBV7-2 NA TGTGCCAGCAGCTCGAATAATCCTAGCGGAGGCTCGGGGACGACCCAGTACTTC CASSSNNPSGGSGTTQYF
NA TRBJ1-5 TRBV30 NA TGTGCCTGGAGTCTCCAGGGATGGAAGCCCCAGCATTTT CAWSLQGWKPQHF
NA TRBJ2-7 TRBV5-1 once TGCGCCAGCAGGCAAACAGGGTCCTACGAGCAGTACTTC CASRQTGSYEQYF
NA TRBJ1-2 TRBV6-5 NA TGTGCCAGCACTAAGGGGTACGGCGTGAAGGATGGCTACACCTTC CASTKGYGVKDGYTF
TRBD1 TRBJ2-3 TRBV6-1 few TGTGCCAGCAGTGTCCGGGACAGGGTGACAGATACGCAGTATTTT CASSVRDRVTDTQYF
NA TRBJ2-2 TRBV9 few TGTGCCAGCAGCGTAGTCTTTGCCGGGGAGCTGTTTTTT CASSVVFAGELFF
TRBD1 TRBJ1-1 TRBV6-5 few TGTGCCAGCAGTTCCACAGGGGCGCTGAACACTGAAGCTTTCTTT CASSSTGALNTEAFF
TRBD2 TRBJ2-1 TRBV28 NA TGTGCCAGCAGTTTACCCTCCGGGACTAGTCCTGTCCATGAGCAGTTCTTC CASSLPSGTSPVHEQFF
NA TRBJ1-4 TRBV2 many TGTGCCAGCAGTGAAGGGGGGCGAGTTGAAAAACTGTTTTTT CASSEGGRVEKLFF
TRBD2 TRBJ2-5 TRBV5-4 NA TGTGCCAGCAGCTTTGGGGGGACTAGAAAAGAGACCCAGTACTTC CASSFGGTRKETQYF
TRBD2 TRBJ2-1 TRBV18 few TGTGCCAGCTCACCAGGTCGGAGCGGGAGGGCCAACTCCTACAATGAGCAGTTCTTC CASSPGRSGRANSYNEQFF
TRBD1 TRBJ1-1 TRBV29-1 few TGCAGCGCGGGACAGCCGAACACTGAAGCTTTCTTT CSAGQPNTEAFF
NA TRBJ2-5 TRBV6-5 few TGTGCCACCAGTCAATCCACTGCACAAGAGACCCAGTACTTC CATSQSTAQETQYF
NA TRBJ2-2 TRBV7-3 few TGTGCCAGCAGCGACCGGGAGACCGGGGAGCTGTTTTTT CASSDRETGELFF
TRBD1 TRBJ2-7 TRBV7-6 many TGTGCCAGCAGCCCTCAGGGGGCCTCCTCCGAGCAGTACTTC CASSPQGASSEQYF
TRBD1 TRBJ1-2 TRBV30 few TGTGCCTGGAGTGTCTCGGACAGGGTCTACACCTTC CAWSVSDRVYTF